This T cell receptor beta chain was found in a study of cytomegalovirus exposure and HLA in healthy donors. The study, taken as a whole, reports: Among the CMV-associated chains, three were confirmed in vitro as specific for CMV antigens. Most of the TCR beta V segments (in an earlier analysis) were productive either about 87% or about 30% of the time. Cytomegalovirus-associated status was assigned to roughly 160 TCR beta chains.

To note about this clone: What it binds is unknown.

It was with 60 Vbeta and 13 Jbeta primers that the PCR ran. Data came from immunoSEQ multiplex PCR; TCRdb stores just in-frame clones and leaves some out. The table records some 70,000 clones, 60% to 75% of them present only once. Input material: PBMCs. The sequence came from a male donor in good health and CMV-seropositive.

Written as DNA, the CDR3 is TGTGCCAGCAGCTTAGGGCCAGGGGCTACCTCCTACGAGCAGTACTTC. It is translated as CASSLGPGATSYEQYF. The chain uses TRBV11-2 and TRBJ2-7; maybe TRBD1 (6 bases). Germline V gives CDR1 SGHAT, CDR2 FQNNGV. The V gene lost 1 base and the J gene lost 0 bases, with 13 bases spanning the gap. This CDR3 contains 16 residues. The full variable domain, its missing parts supplied by reference TRBV11-2 and TRBJ2-7, is EAGVAQSPRYKIIEKRQSVAFWCNPISGHATLYWYQQILGQGPKLLIQFQNNGVVDDSQLPKDRFSAERLKGVDSTLKIQPAKLEDSAVYLCASSLGPGATSYEQYFGPGTRLTVT.